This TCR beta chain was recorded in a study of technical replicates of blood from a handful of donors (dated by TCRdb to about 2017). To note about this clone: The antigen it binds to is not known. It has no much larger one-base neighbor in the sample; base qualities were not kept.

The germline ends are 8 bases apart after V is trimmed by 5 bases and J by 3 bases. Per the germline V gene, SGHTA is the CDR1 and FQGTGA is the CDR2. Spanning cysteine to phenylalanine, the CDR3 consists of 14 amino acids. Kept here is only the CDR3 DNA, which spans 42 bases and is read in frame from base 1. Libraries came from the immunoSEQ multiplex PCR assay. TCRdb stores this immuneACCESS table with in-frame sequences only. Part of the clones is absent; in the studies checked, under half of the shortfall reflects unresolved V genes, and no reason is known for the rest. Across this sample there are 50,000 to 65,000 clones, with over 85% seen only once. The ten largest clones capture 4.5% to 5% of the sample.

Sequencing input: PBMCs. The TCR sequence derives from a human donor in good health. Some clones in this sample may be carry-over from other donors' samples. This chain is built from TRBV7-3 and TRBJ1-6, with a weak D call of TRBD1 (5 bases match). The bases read TGTGCCAGCAGCCTCGACAGCTATAATTCACCCCTCCACTTT. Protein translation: CASSLDSYNSPLHF.